This TCR beta chain was retrieved from a study of blood T cell repertoires in COVID-19 (dated by TCRdb to 2019 to 2021). Describing the broader study: Samples covering the acute and convalescent phases of COVID-19 were provided by collaborators in the United States, Italy and Spain. The repertoires were released in a freely available public database intended as a resource for research on the immune response to SARS-CoV-2. Nearly every sample came with metadata listing a de-identified subject ID, COVID-19 status, age in years and sex. Samples were obtained from the ongoing ImmuneRACE study (first 160 participants) and from some 1,200 subjects provided by 6 global collaborators. The dataset comprised deeply sampled blood TCRbeta repertoires from subjects exposed to, actively infected with, or recovered from COVID-19. The material from the prospective study consisted of cDNA or gDNA derived from T cells, B-cell-depleted T cells, or PBMCs. Where HLA class I and class II types were available, the types were taken from metadata supplied by the sample provider, not from assay-based typing.

Each collaborating institution followed its own protocols to collect whole blood in K2EDTA tubes. For TCRbeta analysis, collaborators shipped samples as frozen whole blood, isolated PBMCs, or DNA extracted from either of those sample types. The CDR3 sequence holds 17 residues, the cysteine and phenylalanine included. Only the CDR3 portion is preserved as DNA: 51 bases, with reading frame beginning at the first base. The germline V gene provides CDR1 MDHEN and CDR2 SYDVKM. Between the V and J ends, shortened by 5 bases and 8 bases respectively, the junction contains 24 bases. On the study overall, not on this receptor specifically: The quantity of clinical and demographic metadata differed by source and by participant and was supplied without curation.

Comment on this clone: This clone's antigen is unknown. It has no much larger one-base neighbor in the sample; base qualities were not kept.

TCRbeta CDR3 regions were amplified from genomic DNA by means of the immunoSEQ Assay, a bias-controlled multiplex PCR. The study's processing was this. The number of nucleated cells in each sample was estimated from the amplification of reference gene primers within the assay. Sequence reads were collapsed and filtered to measure the absolute abundance of every unique TCRbeta CDR3 rearrangement. For each sample, productive Simpson clonality was calculated by taking the square root of Simpson's diversity index across productive rearrangements. TCRdb provides this immuneACCESS table in a form limited to in-frame rearrangements. Some clones are lacking; in checked studies, under half of them reflect an unresolved V gene, and why the rest are absent is not known. For V, J and clone size, that table is used; D and trimming come from the DNA. For this sample the table gives about 320,000 clones, of which more than 70% were detected only once. Jointly, the top ten make up under 2% of the sample.

The chain is encoded by TRBV28 joined to TRBJ1-4; the D gene cannot be named for sure. Sequencing used peripheral blood. This clonotype originated in a woman in her forties or fifties with acute or convalescent COVID-19. The sequenced DNA: TGTGCCAGCAGTGACGCAGGAGGCAGTTTGGCGGGGGAAAAACTGTTTTTT. Its protein reads: CASSDAGGSLAGEKLFF.